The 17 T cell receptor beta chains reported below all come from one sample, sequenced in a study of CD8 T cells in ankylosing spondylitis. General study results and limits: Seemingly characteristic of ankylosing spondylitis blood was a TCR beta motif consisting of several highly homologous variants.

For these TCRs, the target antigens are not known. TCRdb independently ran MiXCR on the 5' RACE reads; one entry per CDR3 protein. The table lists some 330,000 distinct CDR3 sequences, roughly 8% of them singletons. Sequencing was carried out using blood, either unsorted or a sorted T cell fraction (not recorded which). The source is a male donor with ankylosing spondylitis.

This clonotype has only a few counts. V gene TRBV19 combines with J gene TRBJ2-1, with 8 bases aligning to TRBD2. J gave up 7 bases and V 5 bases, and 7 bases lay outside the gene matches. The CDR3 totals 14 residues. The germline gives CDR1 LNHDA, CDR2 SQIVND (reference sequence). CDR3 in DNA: TGTGCCAGTAGTCTGGCTAGCGGGTATAATGAGCAGTTCTTC. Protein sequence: CASSLASGYNEQFF.

CDR3 sequence (DNA): TGTGCCAGCAGCCCAAATAGCGGGGGCGGGGAGCTGTTTTTT. Translated: CASSPNSGGGELFF. The chain employs TRBV4-2 and TRBJ2-2; TRBD2 matches at 9 bases. Trimming took 4 bases from V and 7 from J; bases not matched to a gene: 4. This CDR3 region has 14 residues. Germline values: CDR1 LGHNA, CDR2 YNFKEQ.

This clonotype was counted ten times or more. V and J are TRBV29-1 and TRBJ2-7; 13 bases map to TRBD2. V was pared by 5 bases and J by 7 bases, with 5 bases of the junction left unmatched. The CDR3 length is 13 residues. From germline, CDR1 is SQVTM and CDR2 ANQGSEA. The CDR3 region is CSVHPGLAGEQYF. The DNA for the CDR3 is TGCAGCGTTCATCCGGGACTAGCGGGGGAGCAGTACTTC.

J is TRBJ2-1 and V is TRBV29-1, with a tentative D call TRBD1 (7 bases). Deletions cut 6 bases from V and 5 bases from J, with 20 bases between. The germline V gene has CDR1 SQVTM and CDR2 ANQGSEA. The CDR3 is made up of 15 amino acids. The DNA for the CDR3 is TGCAGCGTCCCGACAGGGTCGGGACTTCACAATGAGCAGTTCTTC. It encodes CSVPTGSGLHNEQFF.

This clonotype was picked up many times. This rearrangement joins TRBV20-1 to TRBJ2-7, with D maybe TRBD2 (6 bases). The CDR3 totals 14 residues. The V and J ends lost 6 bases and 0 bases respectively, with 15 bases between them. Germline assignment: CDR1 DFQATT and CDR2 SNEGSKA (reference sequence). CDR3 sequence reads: CSAKRGGISYEQYF. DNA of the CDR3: TGCAGTGCCAAACGTGGGGGGATCTCCTACGAGCAGTACTTC.

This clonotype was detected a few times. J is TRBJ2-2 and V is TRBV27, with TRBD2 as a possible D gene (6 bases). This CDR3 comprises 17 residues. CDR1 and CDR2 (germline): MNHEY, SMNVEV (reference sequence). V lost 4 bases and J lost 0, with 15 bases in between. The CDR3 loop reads CASSYLPGAANTGELFF. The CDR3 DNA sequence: TGTGCCAGCAGTTACCTCCCGGGAGCCGCGAACACCGGGGAGCTGTTTTTT.

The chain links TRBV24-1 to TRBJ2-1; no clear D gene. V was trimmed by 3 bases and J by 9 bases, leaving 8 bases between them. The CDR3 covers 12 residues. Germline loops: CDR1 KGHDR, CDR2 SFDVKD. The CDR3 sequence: CATSDEKGEQFF. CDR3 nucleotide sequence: TGTGCCACCAGTGATGAGAAGGGTGAGCAGTTCTTC.

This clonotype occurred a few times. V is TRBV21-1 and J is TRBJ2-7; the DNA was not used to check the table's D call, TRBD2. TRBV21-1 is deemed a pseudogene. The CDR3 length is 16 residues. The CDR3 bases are TGTGCCAGCAGCAAAGTCGACCTAGCGGGCTGGTGCGAGCAGTACTTC. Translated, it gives CASSKVDLAGWCEQYF.

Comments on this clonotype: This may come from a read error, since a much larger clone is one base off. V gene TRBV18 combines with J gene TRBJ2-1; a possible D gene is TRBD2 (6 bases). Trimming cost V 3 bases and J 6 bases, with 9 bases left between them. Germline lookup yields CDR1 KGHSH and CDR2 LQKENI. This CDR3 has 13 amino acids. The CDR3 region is CASSPLASNEQFF. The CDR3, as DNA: TGTGCCAGCTCACCCCTAGCGAGCAATGAGCAGTTCTTC.

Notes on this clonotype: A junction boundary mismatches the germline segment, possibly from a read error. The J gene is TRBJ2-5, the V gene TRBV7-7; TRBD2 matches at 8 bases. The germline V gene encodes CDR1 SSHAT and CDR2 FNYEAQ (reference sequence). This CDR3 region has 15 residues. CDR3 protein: CASSLVGTREETQYF. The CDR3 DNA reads TGTGCTAGCAGCTTAGTCGGGACTAGAGAAGAGACCCAGTACTTC.

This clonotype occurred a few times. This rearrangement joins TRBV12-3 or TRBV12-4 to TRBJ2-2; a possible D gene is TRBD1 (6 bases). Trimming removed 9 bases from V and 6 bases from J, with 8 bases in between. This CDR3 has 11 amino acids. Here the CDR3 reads CASGGPGELFF. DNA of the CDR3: TGTGCCAGTGGGGGCCCCGGGGAGCTGTTTTTT.

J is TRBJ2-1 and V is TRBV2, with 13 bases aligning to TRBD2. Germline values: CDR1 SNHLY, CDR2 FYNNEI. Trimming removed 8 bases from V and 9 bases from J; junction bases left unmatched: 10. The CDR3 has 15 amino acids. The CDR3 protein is CASRNGLAGVSEQFF. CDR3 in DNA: TGTGCCAGCCGAAACGGACTAGCGGGAGTTTCTGAGCAGTTCTTC. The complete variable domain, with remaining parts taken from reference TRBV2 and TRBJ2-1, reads EPEVTQTPSHQVTQMGQEVILRCVPISNHLYFYWYRQILGQKVEFLVSFYNNEISEKSEIFDDQFSVERPDGSNFTLKIRSTKLEDSAMYFCASRNGLAGVSEQFFGPGTRLTVL.

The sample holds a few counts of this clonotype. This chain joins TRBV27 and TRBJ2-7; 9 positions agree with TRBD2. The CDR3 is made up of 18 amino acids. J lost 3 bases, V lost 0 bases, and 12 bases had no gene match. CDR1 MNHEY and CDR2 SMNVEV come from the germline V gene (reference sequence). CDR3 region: CASSLSGGGRAYVYEQYF. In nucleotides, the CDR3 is TGTGCCAGCAGTTTATCGGGGGGCGGGAGGGCGTATGTCTACGAGCAGTACTTC.

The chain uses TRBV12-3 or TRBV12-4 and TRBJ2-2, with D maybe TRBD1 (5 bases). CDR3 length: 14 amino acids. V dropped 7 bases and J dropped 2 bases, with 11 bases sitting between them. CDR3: CASKRQPNTGELFF. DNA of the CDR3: TGTGCCAGCAAACGACAGCCCAACACCGGGGAGCTGTTTTTT.

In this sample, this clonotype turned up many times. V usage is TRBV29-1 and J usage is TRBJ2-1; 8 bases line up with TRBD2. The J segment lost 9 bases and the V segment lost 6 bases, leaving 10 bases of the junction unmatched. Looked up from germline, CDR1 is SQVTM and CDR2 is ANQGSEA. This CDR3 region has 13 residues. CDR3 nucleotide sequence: TGCAGCGTCCGACGACTACTAGCGGCTGAGCAGTTCTTC. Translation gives CSVRRLLAAEQFF.

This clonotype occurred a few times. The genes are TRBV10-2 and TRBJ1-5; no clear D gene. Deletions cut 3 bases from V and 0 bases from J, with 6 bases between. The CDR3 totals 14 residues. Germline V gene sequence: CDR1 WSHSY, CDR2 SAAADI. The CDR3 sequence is CASSDFLSNQPQHF. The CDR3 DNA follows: TGCGCCAGCAGTGATTTCCTTAGCAATCAGCCCCAGCATTTT.

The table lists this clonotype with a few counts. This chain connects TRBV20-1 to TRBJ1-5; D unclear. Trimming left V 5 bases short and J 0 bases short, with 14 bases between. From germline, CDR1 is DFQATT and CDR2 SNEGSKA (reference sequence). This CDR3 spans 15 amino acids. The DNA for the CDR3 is TGCAGTGCTCCCGAGTGGGTTGATAGCAATCAGCCCCAGCATTTT. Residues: CSAPEWVDSNQPQHF.